The rows below give T cell receptor beta chains drawn from one sample of a study of cytomegalovirus exposure and HLA in healthy donors. Produced via immunoSEQ multiplex PCR; TCRdb's table is partial and in-frame only. The sample lists 35,000 to 45,000 clones; 90% to 95% were seen once. Sequenced material: PBMCs. Receptors originate from a woman aged 18-35 years in good health and CMV-seronegative. CDR3s include the opening cysteine and the closing phenylalanine or tryptophan. The D gene is left open where the match is weak. A row's size may be missing; if present it is once, few, many or a size class.

v_gene	abundance	j_gene	d_gene	CDR3aa	CDR3nt
TRBV7-9	.	TRBJ1-6	TRBD1	CASSSRDRNSPLHF	TGTGCCAGCAGCTCACGGGACAGGAATTCACCCCTCCACTTT
TRBV5-6	once	TRBJ1-2	TRBD1	CASSMLQGRNYGYTF	TGTGCCAGCAGCATGCTACAGGGGAGAAACTATGGCTACACCTTC
TRBV13	.	TRBJ2-2	TRBD2	CASSYSSGSVGGELFF	TGTGCCAGCAGCTACTCTAGCGGGAGTGTTGGCGGGGAGCTGTTTTTT
TRBV28	once	TRBJ1-1	.	CASSLPDEGLNTEAFF	TGTGCCAGCAGTTTACCTGATGAGGGCCTAAACACTGAAGCTTTCTTT
TRBV7-9	.	TRBJ2-1	TRBD2	CSSSSGLAGYNEQFF	TGTTCCAGCAGCTCCGGACTAGCGGGCTACAATGAGCAGTTCTTC
TRBV5-1	.	TRBJ1-2	.	CASKEVEEGGGYTF	TGCGCCAGCAAGGAGGTTGAGGAGGGCGGAGGCTACACCTTC
TRBV7-6	.	TRBJ1-4	TRBD1	CASSLEGQGDKLFF	TGTGCCAGCAGCTTAGAAGGGCAGGGGGACAAACTGTTTTTT
TRBV2	.	TRBJ2-7	TRBD1	CASSTGTGVLEQYF	TGTGCCAGCAGTACCGGGACAGGGGTTCTCGAGCAGTACTTC
TRBV19	.	TRBJ2-1	TRBD2	CASSITGLAGVEQFF	TGTGCCAGTAGTATAACAGGACTAGCGGGAGTTGAGCAGTTCTTC
TRBV4-3	.	TRBJ2-7	TRBD2	CASSQVAGGLSYEQYF	TGCGCCAGCAGCCAAGTTGCGGGAGGGCTCTCCTACGAGCAGTACTTC
TRBV5-4	.	TRBJ2-7	.	CASSNFYEQYF	TGTGCCAGCAGCAACTTCTACGAGCAGTACTTC
TRBV19	.	TRBJ2-6	.	CASRHSGANVLTF	TGTGCCAGTAGACACTCTGGGGCCAACGTCCTGACTTTC
TRBV6-5	once	TRBJ2-2	.	CASSSPGGGATGELFF	TGTGCCAGCAGTTCCCCGGGGGGCGGTGCCACCGGGGAGCTGTTTTTT
TRBV9	.	TRBJ2-3	.	CASSVAGNTDTQYF	TGTGCCAGCAGCGTAGCGGGGAACACAGATACGCAGTATTTT
TRBV4-2	.	TRBJ2-7	.	CASSQDQVSYEQYF	TGTGCCAGCAGCCAAGATCAGGTCAGCTACGAGCAGTACTTC
TRBV6-4	few	TRBJ2-2	.	CASSEGEGGELFF	TGTGCCAGCAGTGAAGGAGAGGGCGGGGAGCTGTTTTTT
TRBV18	.	TRBJ1-1	.	CASSLNLRPGHLNTEAFF	TGTGCCAGCTCACTTAACCTTAGACCGGGACATTTGAACACTGAAGCTTTCTTT
TRBV30	few	TRBJ2-7	.	CAWALRNEQYF	TGTGCCTGGGCCCTAAGAAACGAGCAGTACTTC
TRBV5-1	.	TRBJ2-7	.	CASSLAPSSYEQYF	TGCGCCAGCAGCTTGGCCCCGAGCTCCTACGAGCAGTACTTC
TRBV11-2	.	TRBJ2-7	.	CASSFIRGSSYEQYF	TGTGCCAGCAGCTTTATCAGGGGCAGCTCCTACGAGCAGTACTTC
TRBV7-7	.	TRBJ1-3	TRBD1	CASSVDRDNTIYF	TGTGCCAGCAGCGTCGACAGGGACAACACCATATATTTT
TRBV6-4	.	TRBJ2-1	.	CASSPARGDYNEQFF	TGTGCCAGCAGCCCCGCCAGGGGAGACTACAATGAGCAGTTCTTC
TRBV5-1	.	TRBJ2-1	.	CASSFSGNNEQFF	TGCGCCAGCAGCTTCTCCGGGAATAATGAGCAGTTCTTC
TRBV7-3	few	TRBJ2-4	TRBD2	CASSLAGGPFEENIQYF	TGTGCCAGCAGCCTAGCGGGAGGGCCATTTGAGGAAAACATTCAGTACTTC
TRBV10-3	once	TRBJ2-7	TRBD2	CAISEGLAGTYEQYF	TGTGCCATCAGTGAGGGTCTAGCGGGTACCTACGAGCAGTACTTC
TRBV7-9	.	TRBJ2-3	.	CASSLRGDGGTIADTQYF	TGTGCCAGCAGCTTAAGGGGCGATGGCGGGACCATAGCAGATACGCAGTATTTT
TRBV7-8	once	TRBJ2-7	TRBD1	CASSLVRTGGGEQYF	TGTGCCAGCAGCTTAGTCCGGACAGGGGGCGGCGAGCAGTACTTC
TRBV29-1	.	TRBJ2-5	TRBD2	CSVYGLAGRETQYF	TGCAGCGTTTACGGACTAGCGGGAAGGGAGACCCAGTACTTC
TRBV6-1	.	TRBJ2-5	TRBD1	CASSEGPGGRTQYF	TGTGCCAGCAGTGAAGGGCCAGGGGGAAGGACCCAGTACTTC
TRBV5-6	.	TRBJ1-2	TRBD1	CASSLLGGQGADGYTF	TGTGCCAGCAGCTTGTTGGGGGGACAGGGGGCAGATGGCTACACCTTC
TRBV10-3	.	TRBJ2-2	.	CAIQRDSSGELFF	TGTGCCATCCAACGGGACTCCTCCGGGGAGCTGTTTTTT
TRBV4-1	.	TRBJ2-7	.	CASSQDPRVPYEQYF	TGCGCCAGCAGCCAAGATCCCAGGGTCCCCTACGAGCAGTACTTC
TRBV19	.	TRBJ2-3	TRBD1	CASSQTGGSTDTQYF	TGTGCCAGTAGTCAAACAGGGGGCAGCACAGATACGCAGTATTTT
TRBV30	.	TRBJ2-7	.	CAWGQSYEQYF	TGTGCCTGGGGACAGTCCTACGAGCAGTACTTC
TRBV6-5	.	TRBJ2-5	TRBD1	CASSYLGGQGVETQYF	TGTGCCAGCAGTTACTTGGGGGGACAGGGCGTTGAGACCCAGTACTTC
TRBV4-2	.	TRBJ2-1	TRBD2	CASSQGEVGGPPNEQFF	TGTGCCAGCAGCCAAGGGGAGGTGGGAGGGCCCCCCAATGAGCAGTTCTTC
TRBV18	once	TRBJ2-3	TRBD2	CASSPRGAGGNTDTQYF	TGTGCCAGCTCACCACGAGGAGCGGGAGGGAACACAGATACGCAGTATTTT
TRBV7-6	.	TRBJ2-7	TRBD1	CASSGGQYMKYEQYF	TGTGCCAGCAGCGGGGGACAGTATATGAAATACGAGCAGTACTTC
TRBV27	.	TRBJ2-3	.	CASSFGGGWATDTQYF	TGTGCCAGCAGTTTTGGTGGAGGTTGGGCCACAGATACGCAGTATTTT
TRBV7-2	.	TRBJ2-1	TRBD2	CASSFRRTSSLGEQFF	TGTGCCAGCAGCTTTCGAAGGACTAGCTCGCTCGGTGAGCAGTTCTTC
TRBV6-5	.	TRBJ1-5	.	CASSWARTGLEQPQHF	TGTGCCAGCAGTTGGGCCCGAACAGGGTTGGAACAGCCCCAGCATTTT
TRBV10-1	once	TRBJ2-7	.	CARGREQYF	TGCGCCAGGGGGCGCGAGCAGTACTTC
TRBV6-1	few	TRBJ2-7	.	CASSEPGGTTSYEQYF	TGTGCCAGCAGTGAACCGGGCGGGACGACATCCTACGAGCAGTACTTC
TRBV27	.	TRBJ2-3	TRBD2	CASSLNGRARDTQYF	TGTGCCAGCAGTTTAAACGGGAGGGCCCGTGATACGCAGTATTTT
TRBV7-3	.	TRBJ2-5	.	CASSLGAEETQYF	TGTGCCAGCAGCTTAGGGGCAGAAGAGACCCAGTACTTC
TRBV6-5	.	TRBJ2-1	.	CASSYKIARSYNEQFF	TGTGCCAGCAGTTACAAGATAGCCCGATCCTACAATGAGCAGTTCTTC
TRBV7-2	.	TRBJ2-3	.	CASSQGHSTDTQYF	TGTGCCAGCAGCCAGGGACATAGCACAGATACGCAGTATTTT
TRBV2	.	TRBJ1-5	TRBD1	CASSEETGGQPQHF	TGTGCCAGCAGTGAAGAGACAGGGGGTCAGCCCCAGCATTTT
TRBV7-9	.	TRBJ2-7	.	CASSARDKVYEQYF	TGTGCCAGCAGCGCCCGAGACAAGGTCTACGAGCAGTACTTC
TRBV6-6	.	TRBJ1-1	.	CASSLDPRGEAFF	TGTGCCAGCAGCCTAGACCCACGGGGTGAAGCTTTCTTT
TRBV27	.	TRBJ2-2	TRBD2	CASTRVAGQNTGELFF	TGTGCCAGCACTCGAGTAGCGGGACAGAACACCGGGGAGCTGTTTTTT
TRBV18	once	TRBJ1-2	.	CASSPLETYGYTF	TGTGCCAGCTCACCATTAGAGACTTATGGCTACACCTTC
TRBV29-1	.	TRBJ1-1	.	CSVVGGHTEAFF	TGCAGCGTTGTTGGAGGGCATACTGAAGCTTTCTTT
TRBV28	.	TRBJ1-5	.	CASTLPSRPQHF	TGTGCCAGCACCCTACCCTCGCGGCCCCAGCATTTT
TRBV4-3	.	TRBJ2-1	TRBD2	CASSRTIAGDLSREQFF	TGCGCCAGCAGCCGAACCATAGCGGGAGATTTGTCCCGGGAGCAGTTCTTC
TRBV5-6	.	TRBJ1-4	.	CASSYFNEKLFF	TGTGCCAGCAGTTACTTTAATGAAAAACTGTTTTTT
TRBV5-1	.	TRBJ2-3	TRBD1	CASSLAGGQGSQYF	TGCGCCAGCAGCTTGGCCGGTGGACAGGGTTCGCAGTATTTT
TRBV6-1	.	TRBJ1-1	TRBD1	CATQTGGTEAFF	TGTGCCACCCAGACAGGGGGCACTGAAGCTTTCTTT
TRBV5-1	.	TRBJ1-2	TRBD1	CASQTGGLNYGYTF	TGCGCCAGCCAGACAGGGGGCCTTAACTATGGCTACACCTTC
TRBV27	.	TRBJ2-5	.	CASSPYGEPETQYF	TGTGCCAGCAGTCCGTATGGGGAGCCGGAGACCCAGTACTTC